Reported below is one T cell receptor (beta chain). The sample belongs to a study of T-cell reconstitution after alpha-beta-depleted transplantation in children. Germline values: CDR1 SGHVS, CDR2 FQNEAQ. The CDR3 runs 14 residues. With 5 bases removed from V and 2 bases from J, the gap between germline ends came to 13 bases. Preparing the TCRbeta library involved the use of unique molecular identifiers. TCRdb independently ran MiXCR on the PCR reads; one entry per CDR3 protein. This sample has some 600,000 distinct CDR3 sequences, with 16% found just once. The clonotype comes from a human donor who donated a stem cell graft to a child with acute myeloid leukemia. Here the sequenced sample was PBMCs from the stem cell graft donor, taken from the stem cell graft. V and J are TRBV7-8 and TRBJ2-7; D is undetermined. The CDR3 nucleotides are TGTGCCAGCAGCCTAAAGGGAATTACCTACGAGCAGTACTTC. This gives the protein CASSLKGITYEQYF.